This entry lists 2 T cell receptor beta chains sequenced from one sample in a study of blood T cell repertoires in COVID-19. Profiling relied on immunoSEQ multiplex PCR, and the TCRdb table lists in-frame clones only, not all of them. The sample contains roughly 150,000 clones, about four fifths of which appear only once. Material for sequencing was peripheral blood. These receptors were obtained from a man aged 55-75 years with acute or convalescent COVID-19.

The chain joins TRBV23-1 to TRBJ2-1; D is perhaps TRBD1 (6 bases). TRBV23-1 is annotated as an ORF whose role is uncertain. Trimming shortened V by 4 bases and J by 0 bases, and 25 bases separated the two germline ends. The CDR3 length is 20 residues. CDR3 in amino acids: CASSPKRDISPQSSYNEQFF. The CDR3 DNA is TGCGCCAGCAGTCCGAAAAGGGACATCAGCCCACAAAGCTCCTACAATGAGCAGTTCTTC.

The CDR3 loop is CASSWTLMGPLHF. The CDR3 coding sequence is TGTGCCAGCAGCTGGACACTAATGGGACCCCTCCACTTT. The chain joins TRBV7-9 to TRBJ1-6; TRBD1 might be the D (5 bases). Trimming pared 4 bases from V and 12 bases from J, leaving 13 bases between. Germline lookup yields CDR1 SEHNR and CDR2 FQNEAQ (reference sequence). The CDR3 runs 13 residues.